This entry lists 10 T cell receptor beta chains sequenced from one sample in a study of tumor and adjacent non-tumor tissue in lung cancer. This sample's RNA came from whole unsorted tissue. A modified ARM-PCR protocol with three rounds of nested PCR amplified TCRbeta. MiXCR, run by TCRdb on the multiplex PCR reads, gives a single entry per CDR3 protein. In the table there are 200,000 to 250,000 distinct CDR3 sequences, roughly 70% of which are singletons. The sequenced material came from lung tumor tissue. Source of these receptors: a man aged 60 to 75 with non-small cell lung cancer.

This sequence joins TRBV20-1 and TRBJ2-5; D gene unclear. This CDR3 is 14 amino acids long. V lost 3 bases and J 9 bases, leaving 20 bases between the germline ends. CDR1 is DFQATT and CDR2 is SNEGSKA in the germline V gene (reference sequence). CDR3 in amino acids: CSARPIRKERAQYF. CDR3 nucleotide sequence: TGCAGTGCTAGGCCCATCAGGAAGGAAAGGGCCCAGTACTTC.

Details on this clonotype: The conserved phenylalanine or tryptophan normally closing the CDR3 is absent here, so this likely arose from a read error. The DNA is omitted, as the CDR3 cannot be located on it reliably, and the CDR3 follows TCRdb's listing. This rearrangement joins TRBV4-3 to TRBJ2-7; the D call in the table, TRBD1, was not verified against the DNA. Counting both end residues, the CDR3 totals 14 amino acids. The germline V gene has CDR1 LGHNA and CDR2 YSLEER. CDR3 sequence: CASSQAAGSLDPSL.

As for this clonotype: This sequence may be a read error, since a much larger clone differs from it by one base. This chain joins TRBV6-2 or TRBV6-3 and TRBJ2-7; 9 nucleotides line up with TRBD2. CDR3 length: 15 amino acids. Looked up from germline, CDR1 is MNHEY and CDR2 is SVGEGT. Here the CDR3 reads CASRLAGPYSYGQYF. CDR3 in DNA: TGTGCCAGCAGGCTAGCGGGACCCTACTCCTACGGGCAGTACTTC.

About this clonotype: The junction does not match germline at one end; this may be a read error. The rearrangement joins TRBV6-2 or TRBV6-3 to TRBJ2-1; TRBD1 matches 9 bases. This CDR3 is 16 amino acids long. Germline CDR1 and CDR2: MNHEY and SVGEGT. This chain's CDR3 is CACSPIVTGGMGEQFF. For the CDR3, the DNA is TGTGCCTGCAGCCCAATCGTGACAGGGGGAATGGGGGAGCAGTTCTTC.

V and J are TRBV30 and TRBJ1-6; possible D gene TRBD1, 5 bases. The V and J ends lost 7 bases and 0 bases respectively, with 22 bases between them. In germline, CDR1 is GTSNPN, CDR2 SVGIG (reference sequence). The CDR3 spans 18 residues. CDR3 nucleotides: TGTGCCTCCTCGTCCGGGACCTTTACGGGCTCCTATAATTCACCCCTCCACTTT. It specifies CASSSGTFTGSYNSPLHF.

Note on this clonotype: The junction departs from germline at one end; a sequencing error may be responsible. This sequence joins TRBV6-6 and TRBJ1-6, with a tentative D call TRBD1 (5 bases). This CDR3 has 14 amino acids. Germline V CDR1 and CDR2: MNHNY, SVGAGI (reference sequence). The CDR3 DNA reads TGTGCCAGCAGTTGGGACGGATTTAATTCATCCCTCCACTTT. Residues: CASSWDGFNSSLHF.

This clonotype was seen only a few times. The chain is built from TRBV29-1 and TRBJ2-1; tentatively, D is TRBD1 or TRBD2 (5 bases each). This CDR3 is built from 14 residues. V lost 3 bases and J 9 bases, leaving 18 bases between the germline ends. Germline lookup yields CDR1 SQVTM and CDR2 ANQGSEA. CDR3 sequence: CSVDRWWERGEQFF. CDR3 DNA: TGCAGCGTTGACAGGTGGTGGGAGAGGGGTGAGCAGTTCTTC.

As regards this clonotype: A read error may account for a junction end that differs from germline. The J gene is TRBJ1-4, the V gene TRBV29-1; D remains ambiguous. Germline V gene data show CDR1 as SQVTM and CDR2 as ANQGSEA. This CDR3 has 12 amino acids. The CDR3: CSVERDGEKLFF. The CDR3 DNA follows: TGCAGCGTCGAGAGGGATGGTGAAAAGCTGTTTTTT.

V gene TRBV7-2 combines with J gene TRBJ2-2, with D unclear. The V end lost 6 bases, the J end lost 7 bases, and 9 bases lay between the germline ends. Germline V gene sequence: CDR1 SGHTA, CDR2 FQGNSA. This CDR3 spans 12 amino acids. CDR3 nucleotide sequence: TGTGCCAGCAGTCAGGTCGGCGGGGAGCTGTTTTTT. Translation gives CASSQVGGELFF.

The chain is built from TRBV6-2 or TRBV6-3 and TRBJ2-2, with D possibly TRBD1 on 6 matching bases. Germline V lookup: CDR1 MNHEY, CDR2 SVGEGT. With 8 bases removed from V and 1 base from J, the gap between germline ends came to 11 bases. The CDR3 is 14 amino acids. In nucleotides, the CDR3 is TGTGCCAGCCAGACGGACAGGAACACCGGGGAGCTGTTTTTT. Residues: CASQTDRNTGELFF.